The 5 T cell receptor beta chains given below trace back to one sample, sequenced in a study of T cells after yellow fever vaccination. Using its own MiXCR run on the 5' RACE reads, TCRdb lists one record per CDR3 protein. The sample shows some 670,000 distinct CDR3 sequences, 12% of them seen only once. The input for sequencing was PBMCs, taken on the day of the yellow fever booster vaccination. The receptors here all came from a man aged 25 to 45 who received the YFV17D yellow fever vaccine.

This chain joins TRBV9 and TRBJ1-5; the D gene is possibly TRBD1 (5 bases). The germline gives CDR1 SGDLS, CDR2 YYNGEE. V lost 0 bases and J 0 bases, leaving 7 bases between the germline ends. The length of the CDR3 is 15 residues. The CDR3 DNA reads TGTGCCAGCAGCGTAGACGACAGTAGCAATCAGCCCCAGCATTTT. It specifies CASSVDDSSNQPQHF.

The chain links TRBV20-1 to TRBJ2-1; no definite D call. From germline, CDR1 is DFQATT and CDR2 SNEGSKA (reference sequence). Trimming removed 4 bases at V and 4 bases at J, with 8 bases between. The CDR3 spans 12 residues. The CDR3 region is CSAKGRYNEQFF. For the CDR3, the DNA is TGCAGTGCTAAAGGACGATACAATGAGCAGTTCTTC.

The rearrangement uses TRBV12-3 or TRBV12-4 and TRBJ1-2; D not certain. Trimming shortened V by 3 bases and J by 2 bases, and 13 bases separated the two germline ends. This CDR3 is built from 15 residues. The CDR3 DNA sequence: TGTGCCAGCAGTTTCTCTACTAATCTGAACTATGGCTACACCTTC. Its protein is CASSFSTNLNYGYTF.

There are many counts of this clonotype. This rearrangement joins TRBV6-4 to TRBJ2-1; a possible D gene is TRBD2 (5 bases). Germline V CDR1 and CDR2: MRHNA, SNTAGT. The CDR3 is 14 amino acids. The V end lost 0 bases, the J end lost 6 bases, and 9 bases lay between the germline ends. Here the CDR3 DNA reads TGTGCCAGCAGTGACTCTTGGGAGAGCAATGAGCAGTTCTTC. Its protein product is CASSDSWESNEQFF.

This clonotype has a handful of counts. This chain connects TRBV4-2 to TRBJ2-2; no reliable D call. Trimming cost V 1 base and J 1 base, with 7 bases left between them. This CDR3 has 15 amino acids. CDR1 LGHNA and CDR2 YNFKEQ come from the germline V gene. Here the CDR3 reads CASSQVGVNTGELFF. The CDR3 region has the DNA TGTGCCAGCAGCCAAGTCGGCGTGAACACCGGGGAGCTGTTTTTT.